Below are 25 T cell receptor beta chains sequenced from a single sample in a study of blood T cell repertoires in COVID-19. Using immunoSEQ multiplex PCR, the repertoire was profiled, and TCRdb retains in-frame clones only, with some absent. In the table there are fewer than 200,000 clones, 83% of which are singletons. Sequencing used PBMCs or T cells enriched from blood (not recorded which). The source of these receptors is a woman between 50 and 59 years old who had recovered from COVID-19.

J is TRBJ2-2 and V is TRBV7-9; 7 bases match TRBD1. Germline lookup yields CDR1 SEHNR and CDR2 FQNEAQ (reference sequence). Losses at the gene ends were 6 bases for V and 4 bases for J; bases not matched to a gene: 5. The CDR3 has 14 residues. Written as DNA, the CDR3 is TGTGCCAGCAGGGAGACAGGGTTCACCGGGGAGCTGTTTTTT. As protein: CASRETGFTGELFF.

This sequence joins TRBV21-1 and TRBJ1-3. TRBV21-1 is a recognized pseudogene. The CDR3 sequence is 17 residues long. In DNA, the CDR3 is TGTGCCAGCAGCAAAGGGGGGGGCAGGATCCCTGGAAACACCATATATTTT. Residues: CASSKGGGRIPGNTIYF.

The J gene is TRBJ2-3, the V gene TRBV6-4; 10 bases are shared with TRBD1. The germline V gene has CDR1 MRHNA and CDR2 SNTAGT. Losses at the gene ends were 4 bases for V and 4 bases for J; bases not matched to a gene: 8. The CDR3 runs 16 residues. The CDR3 reads CASSARRTGGPDTQYF. The CDR3 DNA sequence: TGTGCCAGCAGTGCCCGCCGGACAGGGGGTCCAGATACGCAGTATTTT.

The chain uses TRBV19 and TRBJ1-2; a weak D match, TRBD1 (6 bases). CDR3 length: 13 amino acids. Trimming pared 3 bases from V and 4 bases from J, leaving 9 bases between. CDR1 and CDR2 (germline): LNHDA, SQIVND (reference sequence). For the CDR3, the DNA is TGTGCCAGTAGTATCACGGACAGCTATGGCTACACCTTC. This translates into CASSITDSYGYTF.

Here the CDR3 DNA reads TGCAGCGTTGAAGGGGACATAGCCAAAAACATTCAGTACTTC. Its translation: CSVEGDIAKNIQYF. This chain connects TRBV29-1 to TRBJ2-4; maybe TRBD1 (6 bases). The CDR3 is 14 residues long. Germline V gene data show CDR1 as SQVTM and CDR2 as ANQGSEA. V lost 1 base and J 0 bases, leaving 7 bases between the germline ends.

The rearrangement links TRBV7-9 to TRBJ1-1; D uncertain. The germline V and J ends were trimmed by 2 bases and 1 base, with 11 bases remaining between them. The CDR3 spans 15 residues. Germline lookup yields CDR1 SEHNR and CDR2 FQNEAQ (reference sequence). CDR3 amino acids: CASSLSAPQNTEAFF. CDR3 bases: TGTGCCAGCAGCTTATCCGCTCCACAGAACACTGAAGCTTTCTTT.

This clone has only one observation. The chain has TRBV28 and TRBJ2-3; 8 nucleotides agree with TRBD2. Losses at the gene ends were 6 bases for V and 5 bases for J; bases not matched to a gene: 4. The CDR3 is 13 amino acids. Germline V gives CDR1 MDHEN, CDR2 SYDVKM. CDR3 loop: CASSHGGGDTQYF. CDR3 DNA sequence: TGTGCCAGCAGCCACGGGGGGGGAGATACGCAGTATTTT.

The chain has TRBV5-1 and TRBJ2-2, with TRBD2 as a possible D gene (7 bases). The ends were cut back, 6 bases at V and 7 bases at J, with 19 bases in the middle. This CDR3 contains 15 residues. Germline V gene lookup returns CDR1 SGHRS and CDR2 YFSETQ. CDR3 bases: TGCGCCAGCACCTATAGGGGGAGGGGGGTCGGGGAGCTGTTTTTT. Translated: CASTYRGRGVGELFF.

The chain carries TRBV7-3 and TRBJ2-1; 7 positions agree with TRBD2. The CDR3 runs 16 residues. Germline CDR1 reads SGHTA; CDR2 reads FQGTGA. V lost 5 bases to trimming and J lost 3 bases; unmatched junction nucleotides: 10. CDR3 bases: TGTGCCAGCAGCCCAAAGGAAGCGGGGAACTACAATGAGCAGTTCTTC. It is translated as CASSPKEAGNYNEQFF.

The chain combines TRBV12-3 or TRBV12-4 with TRBJ1-4, with 7 bases lining up with TRBD1. The CDR3 covers 13 residues. V shed 5 bases and J 15 bases; nucleotides not matched to a gene: 12. The CDR3 here is CASSVRTGQLVFF. In DNA form, the CDR3 reads TGTGCCAGCAGTGTGAGAACGGGACAGCTAGTGTTTTTT.

The chain links TRBV7-9 to TRBJ2-7; no definite D call. Between the trimmed V and J ends, which lost 1 base and 1 base, there was a span of 5 bases. The CDR3 spans 13 residues. Germline CDR1 and CDR2: SEHNR and FQNEAQ (reference sequence). CDR3 region: CASSLGRSYEQYV. The CDR3 DNA sequence: TGTGCCAGCAGCTTAGGGAGATCCTACGAGCAGTACGTC.

This chain uses TRBV27 with TRBJ2-1; D might be TRBD2 (5 bases). Trimming shortened V by 5 bases and J by 9 bases, and 17 bases separated the two germline ends. The CDR3 spans 14 residues. Per the germline V gene, CDR1 is MNHEY and CDR2 is SMNVEV (reference sequence). The CDR3 sequence: CASSPRGGTGEQFF. The CDR3 DNA reads TGTGCCAGCAGTCCTCGAGGAGGAACGGGTGAGCAGTTCTTC.

The V gene is TRBV27, the J gene TRBJ2-1; maybe TRBD2 (5 bases). Germline V CDR1 and CDR2: MNHEY, SMNVEV (reference sequence). There are 13 residues in the CDR3. V lost 6 bases to trimming and J lost 6 bases, with 12 bases between them. The CDR3 protein is CASRGEQTNEQFF. Here the CDR3 DNA reads TGTGCCAGCAGGGGAGAGCAAACCAATGAGCAGTTCTTC.

The rearrangement links TRBV7-8 to TRBJ1-2; 7 positions agree with TRBD1. CDR1 is SGHVS, CDR2 FQNEAQ, per germline. CDR3 length: 14 residues. V dropped 5 bases and J dropped 6; count of bases not matched to a gene: 9. The CDR3 DNA sequence: TGTGCCAGCAGCCACCTCCGGGACAGCAATGGCTACACCTTC. Translated, it gives CASSHLRDSNGYTF.

This CDR3 is CASSSGSPNTEAFF. In DNA form, the CDR3 reads TGTGCCAGCAGTTCGGGATCCCCGAACACTGAAGCTTTCTTT. The V and J genes are TRBV28 and TRBJ1-1; D ambiguous. Trimming removed 4 bases at V and 1 base at J, with 10 bases between. CDR1 and CDR2 (germline): MDHEN, SYDVKM. The length of the CDR3 is 14 residues.

The chain combines TRBV30 with TRBJ2-5, with TRBD2 matching over 10 bases. The CDR3 spans 16 residues. Trimming cost V 2 bases and J 5 bases; bases outside gene matches: 11. Looked up from germline, CDR1 is GTSNPN and CDR2 is SVGIG (reference sequence). This CDR3 is CAWSLAGVGFRETQYF. The CDR3 bases are TGTGCCTGGAGTCTAGCGGGAGTTGGTTTTCGGGAGACCCAGTACTTC.

The chain links TRBV2 to TRBJ1-2; no definite D call. The CDR3 sequence is 13 residues long. V lost 10 bases, J lost 3 bases, and 15 bases lay in between. CDR1 SNHLY and CDR2 FYNNEI come from the germline V gene. As DNA, the CDR3 is TGTGCCACCTTGAACATCCGTGACTATGGCTACACCTTC. Residues: CATLNIRDYGYTF.

The J gene is TRBJ1-1, the V gene TRBV7-8, with D maybe TRBD1 (5 bases). The V end was cut by 5 bases, the J end by 2 bases, with 15 bases between. Germline CDR1 is SGHVS and CDR2 is FQNEAQ. The CDR3 has 15 amino acids. The CDR3 DNA is TGTGCCAGCAGCCCCCGACGGGGGGAAAACACTGAAGCTTTCTTT. Translated, it gives CASSPRRGENTEAFF.

In this sample, this clone turned up once. The chain couples TRBV2 to TRBJ2-5; D gene unclear. From germline, CDR1 is SNHLY and CDR2 FYNNEI. The CDR3 is 12 amino acids. V lost 2 bases and J 5 bases, leaving 6 bases between the germline ends. The CDR3, as DNA: TGTGCCAGCAGTGAATCCGAGGAGACCCAGTACTTC. Protein: CASSESEETQYF.

This clone was observed a handful of times. The chain combines TRBV5-3 with TRBJ1-5; D unresolved. TRBV5-3 is reported as an ORF; its role is uncertain. With 5 bases removed from V and 11 bases from J, the gap between germline ends came to 5 bases. This CDR3 has 9 residues. This CDR3 reads CARRQSQHF. For the CDR3, the DNA is TGTGCCAGAAGGCAGTCCCAGCATTTT.

This clone was counted between two and nine times. The chain has TRBV19 and TRBJ1-5, with a tentative D call TRBD1 (5 bases). V was cut by 8 bases and J by 6 bases, with 17 bases left in between. The CDR3 totals 14 residues. The germline CDR1 and CDR2 sequences are LNHDA and SQIVND (reference sequence). CDR3 amino acids: CASWNRKVGQPQHF. DNA of the CDR3: TGTGCCAGTTGGAACAGGAAAGTAGGTCAGCCCCAGCATTTT.

The genes are TRBV2 and TRBJ1-3; D not certain. The CDR3 extends over 16 amino acids. V lost 5 bases to trimming and J lost 1 base, with 15 bases between them. Germline CDR1 is SNHLY and CDR2 is FYNNEI. CDR3 region: CASSLHGSMSGNTIYF. CDR3 DNA: TGTGCCAGCAGTCTGCACGGGAGTATGTCTGGAAACACCATATATTTT.

The chain has TRBV19 and TRBJ1-1, with a possible D match to TRBD1 (5 bases). Germline-derived CDR1 and CDR2 are LNHDA and SQIVND (reference sequence). V was trimmed by 3 bases and J by 4 bases, leaving 18 bases between them. There are 16 residues in the CDR3. CDR3 sequence (DNA): TGTGCCAGTAGTATGGAGGACGGGGGAGGGACCACTGAAGCTTTCTTT. It specifies CASSMEDGGGTTEAFF.

The V call is TRBV5-1, the J call TRBJ1-2; no firm D call. The CDR3 is 13 amino acids. Trimming left V 0 bases short and J 5 bases short, with 8 bases between. In germline, CDR1 is SGHRS, CDR2 YFSETQ. The chain's CDR3 is CASSLEARYGYTF. CDR3 nucleotide sequence: TGCGCCAGCAGCTTGGAGGCCAGGTATGGCTACACCTTC.

The chain has TRBV11-2 and TRBJ2-4; the D gene is possibly TRBD2 (6 bases). The V gene's germline CDR1 is SGHAT and CDR2 FQNNGV. The CDR3 is 16 residues long. The ends were cut back, 6 bases at V and 0 bases at J, with 15 bases in the middle. The DNA of the CDR3 is TGTGCCAGCAGTTTCCACCCGGGACTAGCCAAAAACATTCAGTACTTC. The encoded protein is CASSFHPGLAKNIQYF.